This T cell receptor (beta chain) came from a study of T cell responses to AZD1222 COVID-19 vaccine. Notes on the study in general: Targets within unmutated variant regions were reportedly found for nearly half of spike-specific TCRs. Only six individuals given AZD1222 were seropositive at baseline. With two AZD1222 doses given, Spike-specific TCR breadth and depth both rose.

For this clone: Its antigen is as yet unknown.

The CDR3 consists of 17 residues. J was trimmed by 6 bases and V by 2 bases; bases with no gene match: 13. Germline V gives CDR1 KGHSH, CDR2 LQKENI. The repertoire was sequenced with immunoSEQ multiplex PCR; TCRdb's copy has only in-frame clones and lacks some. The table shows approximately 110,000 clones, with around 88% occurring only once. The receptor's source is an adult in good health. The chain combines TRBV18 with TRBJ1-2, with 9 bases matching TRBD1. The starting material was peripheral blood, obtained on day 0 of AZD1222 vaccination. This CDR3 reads CASSPSVPGQGVDGYTF. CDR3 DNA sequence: TGTGCCAGCTCACCATCGGTCCCGGGACAGGGCGTGGATGGCTACACCTTC.